The rows below give T cell receptor beta chains drawn from one sample of a study of blood T cell repertoires in COVID-19. Clones were read by immunoSEQ multiplex PCR, and TCRdb kept only the in-frame ones, dropping some. The profile shows 250,000 or so clones, 70% to 90% of them singletons. The sequencing input was peripheral blood. Every receptor here comes from a woman in her 30s with active or convalescent COVID-19. Each CDR3 is given with its conserved first and last residue. The order of the fields is D gene, V gene, clone size, J gene, CDR3 DNA, CDR3 protein. A D gene is named only where the DNA matches it firmly. Size is omitted from some rows. Given values are once, few, many or a class for expanded clones.

d_call: TRBD2; v_call: TRBV7-3; clone_size: .; j_call: TRBJ2-5; cdr3_nt: TGTGCCAGCAGCTTGACTAGCGGGTTCGATGTGCTGGAGACCCAGTACTTC; cdr3_aa: CASSLTSGFDVLETQYF
d_call: TRBD2; v_call: TRBV12-3/TRBV12-4; clone_size: .; j_call: TRBJ2-1; cdr3_nt: TGTGCCAGCAGTTTAGAGGTAGCGGGGTACTACCTCTTC; cdr3_aa: CASSLEVAGYYLF
d_call: .; v_call: TRBV27; clone_size: .; j_call: TRBJ1-4; cdr3_nt: TGTGCCAGCAGGATCGGGGCACAGGGTTATGAAAAACTGTTTTTT; cdr3_aa: CASRIGAQGYEKLFF
d_call: .; v_call: TRBV24-1; clone_size: .; j_call: TRBJ1-4; cdr3_nt: TGTGCCACCAGTGACCTCGGAGGGCTAGCAACTAATGAAAAACTGTTTTTT; cdr3_aa: CATSDLGGLATNEKLFF
d_call: TRBD2; v_call: TRBV11-3; clone_size: .; j_call: TRBJ2-2; cdr3_nt: TGTGCCAGCAGCTCTTCACTAGCGCCCGGAACCGGGGAGCTGTTTTTT; cdr3_aa: CASSSSLAPGTGELFF
d_call: .; v_call: TRBV5-6; clone_size: .; j_call: TRBJ2-7; cdr3_nt: TGTGCCAGCAGCACCCCCCGCGGCTGGAGCCGCTCCTACGAGCAGTACTTC; cdr3_aa: CASSTPRGWSRSYEQYF
d_call: TRBD1; v_call: TRBV6-5; clone_size: .; j_call: TRBJ1-1; cdr3_nt: TGTGCCAGCAGTTACTCGGTCCAGGGGGAAACTGAAGCTTTCTTT; cdr3_aa: CASSYSVQGETEAFF
d_call: .; v_call: TRBV7-3; clone_size: .; j_call: TRBJ2-1; cdr3_nt: TGTGCCAGCAGCTTAAAGGACCACGTCCTGGCAGCGGAAAATTACAATGAGCAGTTCTTC; cdr3_aa: CASSLKDHVLAAENYNEQFF
d_call: .; v_call: TRBV29-1; clone_size: .; j_call: TRBJ2-3; cdr3_nt: TGCAGCGTCGGCGGGGGACAAGCTAGCACAGATACGCAGTATTTT; cdr3_aa: CSVGGGQASTDTQYF
d_call: TRBD2; v_call: TRBV4-2; clone_size: .; j_call: TRBJ2-5; cdr3_nt: TGTGCCAGCAGCCGAACACCCGGGACTAGCAGCCAAGAGACCCAGTACTTC; cdr3_aa: CASSRTPGTSSQETQYF
d_call: .; v_call: TRBV28; clone_size: once; j_call: TRBJ1-1; cdr3_nt: TGTGCCAGTCTCCCTTGGGGGGGAGGGGAGGGTATGAACACTGAAGCTTTCTTT; cdr3_aa: CASLPWGGGEGMNTEAFF
d_call: .; v_call: TRBV15; clone_size: .; j_call: TRBJ1-1; cdr3_nt: TGTGCCACCAGCAGAGAGGGGGGGAGAGAGCTGGGAGGACAGAAAGCTTTCTTT; cdr3_aa: CATSREGGRELGGQKAFF
d_call: .; v_call: TRBV19; clone_size: few; j_call: TRBJ1-3; cdr3_nt: TGTGCCAGTACTCGGGTCGACTCTGGAAACACCATATATTTT; cdr3_aa: CASTRVDSGNTIYF
d_call: .; v_call: TRBV4-3; clone_size: once; j_call: TRBJ2-1; cdr3_nt: TGCGCCAGCAGCCAAGATGAGAGCATTTACAATGAGCAGTTCTTC; cdr3_aa: CASSQDESIYNEQFF
d_call: .; v_call: TRBV7-2; clone_size: .; j_call: TRBJ1-2; cdr3_nt: TGTGCCAGCAGCCCTAGGAGTAAAAGTGACTACACCTTC; cdr3_aa: CASSPRSKSDYTF
d_call: .; v_call: TRBV9; clone_size: .; j_call: TRBJ1-4; cdr3_nt: TGTGCCAGCAGCGTAGGCGACAGATTTAATGAAAAACTGTTTTTT; cdr3_aa: CASSVGDRFNEKLFF
d_call: TRBD2; v_call: TRBV4-1; clone_size: .; j_call: TRBJ2-1; cdr3_nt: TGCGCCAGCACTCCGGGACTAGTCTACAATGAGCAGTTCTTC; cdr3_aa: CASTPGLVYNEQFF
d_call: .; v_call: TRBV2; clone_size: .; j_call: TRBJ2-2; cdr3_nt: TGTGCCAGCAAATCTGGACAGACGAACACCGGGGAGCTGTTTTTT; cdr3_aa: CASKSGQTNTGELFF
d_call: TRBD1; v_call: TRBV9; clone_size: once; j_call: TRBJ1-2; cdr3_nt: TGTGCCAGCAGCGCCACGAACAGGGGAAGCTATGGCTACACCTTC; cdr3_aa: CASSATNRGSYGYTF
d_call: .; v_call: TRBV7-2; clone_size: once; j_call: TRBJ1-3; cdr3_nt: TGTGCCAGCAGCCCCGAGGGACAAAGAGGAAACACCATATATTTT; cdr3_aa: CASSPEGQRGNTIYF
d_call: .; v_call: TRBV21-1; clone_size: .; j_call: TRBJ1-1; cdr3_nt: TGTGCCAGCAGCAAAGTGGGCAGGGCCGAGAACACTGAAGCTTTCTTT; cdr3_aa: CASSKVGRAENTEAFF
d_call: TRBD1; v_call: TRBV7-2; clone_size: once; j_call: TRBJ1-2; cdr3_nt: TGTGCCAGCAGCGTAAAGACAGGGTCCCGTCGGGCGGGCTACACCTTC; cdr3_aa: CASSVKTGSRRAGYTF
d_call: TRBD1; v_call: TRBV3-1/TRBV3-2; clone_size: once; j_call: TRBJ1-4; cdr3_nt: TGTGCCAGCAGCCCTATAGGACAGGGGGAAAAACTGTTTTTT; cdr3_aa: CASSPIGQGEKLFF
d_call: TRBD2; v_call: TRBV7-2; clone_size: .; j_call: TRBJ2-3; cdr3_nt: TGTGCCAGCAGCAGGGGTGCGCGGGGGGGCACAGATACGCAGTATTTT; cdr3_aa: CASSRGARGGTDTQYF
d_call: .; v_call: TRBV5-1; clone_size: .; j_call: TRBJ1-2; cdr3_nt: TGCGCCAGCAGCTTGGGCCAGGTGTATGGCTACACCTTC; cdr3_aa: CASSLGQVYGYTF
d_call: TRBD1; v_call: TRBV6-5; clone_size: .; j_call: TRBJ1-2; cdr3_nt: TGTGCCAGCAGGCCACACCAGGGGGGTAACTATGGCTACACCTTC; cdr3_aa: CASRPHQGGNYGYTF
d_call: TRBD2; v_call: TRBV7-2; clone_size: once; j_call: TRBJ2-3; cdr3_nt: TGTGCCAGCAGTCGGGCTAGCGGGGGGGCCGTGGATACGCAGTATTTT; cdr3_aa: CASSRASGGAVDTQYF
d_call: .; v_call: TRBV6-1; clone_size: .; j_call: TRBJ1-2; cdr3_nt: TGTGCCAGCAGTGAAATCCGGGGCTATGGCTACACCTTC; cdr3_aa: CASSEIRGYGYTF
d_call: TRBD1; v_call: TRBV2; clone_size: .; j_call: TRBJ1-1; cdr3_nt: TGTGCCAGCAGTCGACAGGGTTCCACTGAAGCTTTCTTT; cdr3_aa: CASSRQGSTEAFF
d_call: TRBD1; v_call: TRBV15; clone_size: .; j_call: TRBJ1-2; cdr3_nt: TGTGCCACCAGCCTGGACAGGGGGCGGGTTTTAGGTGGCTACACCTTC; cdr3_aa: CATSLDRGRVLGGYTF
d_call: .; v_call: TRBV2; clone_size: once; j_call: TRBJ1-3; cdr3_nt: TGTGCCAGCAGTGAAGGCAACAGTGGAAACACCATATATTTT; cdr3_aa: CASSEGNSGNTIYF
d_call: .; v_call: TRBV5-1; clone_size: few; j_call: TRBJ2-1; cdr3_nt: TGCGCCAGCAGCTTGATACAGGGAACCTACAATGAGCAGTTCTTC; cdr3_aa: CASSLIQGTYNEQFF